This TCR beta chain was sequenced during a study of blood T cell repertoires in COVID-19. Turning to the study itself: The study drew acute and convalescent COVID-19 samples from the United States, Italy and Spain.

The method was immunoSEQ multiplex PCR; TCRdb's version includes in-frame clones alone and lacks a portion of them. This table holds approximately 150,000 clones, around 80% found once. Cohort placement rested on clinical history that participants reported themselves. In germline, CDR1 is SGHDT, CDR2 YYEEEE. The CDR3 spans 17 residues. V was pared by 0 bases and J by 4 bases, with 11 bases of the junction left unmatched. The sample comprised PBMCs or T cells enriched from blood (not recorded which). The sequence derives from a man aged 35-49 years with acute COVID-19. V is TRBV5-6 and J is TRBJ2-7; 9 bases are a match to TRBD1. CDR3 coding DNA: TGTGCCAGCAGCTTGGAACCGCCGGACAGGGGACTTTACGAGCAGTACTTC. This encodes CASSLEPPDRGLYEQYF.